These 32 T cell receptor beta chains share one sample of origin, sequenced in a study of blood T cell repertoires in COVID-19. Using immunoSEQ multiplex PCR, the repertoire was profiled, and TCRdb retains in-frame clones only, with some absent. The table includes 46,000 or so clones, 75% to 90% detected once. Sequenced sample: peripheral blood. The receptors were sampled from a man in his forties or fifties with acute or convalescent COVID-19.

The chain is built from TRBV7-2 and TRBJ2-5; D not resolved. There are 14 residues in the CDR3. CDR1 and CDR2 from the germline V gene are SGHTA and FQGNSA. V gave up 5 bases and J gave up 1 base, with 11 bases separating them. CDR3 residues: CASSPMITQETQYF. The CDR3 DNA sequence: TGTGCCAGCAGCCCTATGATAACCCAAGAGACCCAGTACTTC.

V is TRBV6-1 and J is TRBJ1-1; weak D call: TRBD1 (5 bases). The V end lost 2 bases, the J end lost 4 bases, and 11 bases lay between the germline ends. The CDR3 is made up of 14 amino acids. Germline lookup yields CDR1 MNHNS and CDR2 SASEGT. CDR3 in amino acids: CASSERLGGTEAFF. The CDR3 DNA is TGTGCCAGCAGTGAACGGCTCGGGGGCACTGAAGCTTTCTTT.

V gene TRBV3-1 (or the pseudogene TRBV3-2) combines with J gene TRBJ2-7; weak D call: TRBD2 (5 bases). V was trimmed by 1 base and J by 12 bases, leaving 16 bases between them. This CDR3 has 13 residues. Germline V gene data show CDR1 as LGHDT and CDR2 as YNNKEL (reference sequence). CDR3 DNA sequence: TGTGCCAGCAGCCAAGCCTCCGGGGTGACTCTGTACTTC. Its translation: CASSQASGVTLYF.

J is TRBJ2-3 and V is TRBV14, with 12 bases lining up with TRBD2. Germline CDR1 SGHDN, CDR2 FVKESK. The junction had 10 bases not matched to a gene; V was cut back by 4 bases and J by 5 bases. There are 17 residues in the CDR3. The CDR3 spells CASSLNRLAGEIDTQYF. Here the CDR3 DNA reads TGTGCCAGCAGCCTCAATAGACTAGCGGGGGAGATAGATACGCAGTATTTT.

The chain employs TRBV2 and TRBJ2-3, with TRBD2 matching 12 bases. This CDR3 comprises 15 residues. CDR1 is SNHLY and CDR2 is FYNNEI in the germline V gene. V was pared by 4 bases and J by 2 bases, with 1 base of the junction left unmatched. The chain's CDR3 is CASSGLAGDTDTQYF. The DNA for the CDR3 is TGTGCCAGCAGTGGACTAGCGGGAGACACAGATACGCAGTATTTT.

This chain uses TRBV7-2 with TRBJ2-7; 7 nucleotides agree with TRBD2. Germline V gives CDR1 SGHTA, CDR2 FQGNSA. V lost 5 bases and J lost 3; bases outside the gene matches: 10. The CDR3 contains 15 residues. Here the CDR3 reads CASSHSGGSIYEQYF. The CDR3 DNA reads as TGTGCCAGCAGCCATTCGGGCGGGAGTATCTACGAGCAGTACTTC.

This clone was counted between two and nine times. V gene TRBV10-3 combines with J gene TRBJ1-1, with TRBD1 matching 8 bases. Germline CDR1 is ENHRY and CDR2 is SYGVKD. This CDR3 spans 12 amino acids. V gave up 9 bases and J gave up 5 bases; unmatched junction bases: 5. The CDR3 DNA is TGTGCCATTTCAGGGGGCCAAACTGAAGCTTTCTTT. Residues: CAISGGQTEAFF.

This chain joins TRBV6-2 or TRBV6-3 and TRBJ2-3; D may be TRBD2 (5 bases). Trimming left V 6 bases short and J 0 bases short, with 16 bases between. The CDR3 runs to 16 residues. CDR1 and CDR2 (germline): MNHEY, SVGEGT. The DNA for the CDR3 is TGTGCCAGCAGCCCCCTAGCATTGACTAGCACAGATACGCAGTATTTT. Encoded protein: CASSPLALTSTDTQYF.

This clone has just one count. The chain employs TRBV18 and TRBJ1-6; no reliable D call. V was shortened by 3 bases and J by 8 bases, with 8 bases between the two germline ends. The CDR3 runs 13 residues. CDR1 KGHSH and CDR2 LQKENI come from the germline V gene. CDR3 region: CASSPALDSPLHF. CDR3 nucleotide sequence: TGTGCCAGCTCACCGGCGCTAGATTCACCCCTCCACTTT.

The rearrangement joins TRBV7-3 to TRBJ2-3, with 10 bases that match TRBD2. The germline V gene encodes CDR1 SGHTA and CDR2 FQGTGA. Losses at the gene ends were 5 bases for V and 4 bases for J; bases not matched to a gene: 6. This CDR3 is 15 amino acids long. CDR3 sequence: CASSPLGTSADTQYF. CDR3 nucleotide sequence: TGTGCCAGCAGCCCTTTGGGGACTAGCGCAGATACGCAGTATTTT.

This clone has just one count. The V call is TRBV7-9, the J call TRBJ1-1; D unclear. From germline, CDR1 is SEHNR and CDR2 FQNEAQ (reference sequence). This CDR3 comprises 11 residues. V was shortened by 3 bases and J by 8 bases, with 7 bases between the two germline ends. The CDR3 nucleotides are TGTGCCAGCAGCTTGTCAGGAGAAGCTTTCTTT. Amino acid sequence: CASSLSGEAFF. Filled out from reference TRBV7-9 and TRBJ1-1, the complete variable domain reads DTGVSQNPRHKITKRGQNVTFRCDPISEHNRLYWYRQTLGQGPEFLTYFQNEAQLEKSRLLSDRFSAERPKGSFSTLEIQRTEQGDSAMYLCASSLSGEAFFGQGTRLTVV.

The gene calls are TRBV28 and TRBJ2-5, with D perhaps matching TRBD1 (7 bases). Trimming took 4 bases from V and 1 from J, leaving 16 bases between them. Germline CDR1 and CDR2: MDHEN and SYDVKM. The length of the CDR3 is 16 residues. The CDR3 protein is CASSSGDSLGQETQYF. In DNA, the CDR3 is TGTGCCAGCAGTTCGGGGGACAGCCTGGGCCAAGAGACCCAGTACTTC.

The V gene is TRBV14, the J gene TRBJ1-2; maybe TRBD1 (6 bases). Deletions cut 4 bases from V and 9 bases from J, with 15 bases between. In germline, CDR1 is SGHDN, CDR2 FVKESK. CDR3 size: 13 residues. CDR3 nucleotide sequence: TGTGCCAGCAGCCTTTGGGGGGGGCTTAGCTACACCTTC. As protein: CASSLWGGLSYTF.

The rearrangement uses TRBV4-1 and TRBJ2-5, with a possible D match to TRBD2 (6 bases). This CDR3 spans 17 amino acids. V lost 4 bases, J lost 0 bases, and 18 bases lay in between. Germline loops: CDR1 MGHRA, CDR2 YSYEKL. Written as DNA, the CDR3 is TGCGCCAGCAGCCTGAGCGGGTCTACCCTATACCAAGAGACCCAGTACTTC. Its protein is CASSLSGSTLYQETQYF.

V gene TRBV25-1 combines with J gene TRBJ1-6; 8 bases align to TRBD1. The CDR3 runs to 15 residues. Germline lookup yields CDR1 MGHDK and CDR2 SYGVNS. V lost 3 bases and J lost 6; bases outside the gene matches: 4. For the CDR3, the DNA is TGTGCCAGCAGTGATCCGACAGGGGCTAATTCACCCCTCCACTTT. Translation gives CASSDPTGANSPLHF.

This clone occurred once. CDR3: CASSASGGAPDTQYF. The CDR3 DNA is TGTGCCAGCAGCGCTAGCGGGGGGGCCCCAGATACGCAGTATTTT. This rearrangement joins TRBV9 to TRBJ2-3; TRBD2 aligns across 12 bases. With V trimmed by 3 bases and J by 4 bases, 3 bases remained unmatched. Per the germline V gene, CDR1 is SGDLS and CDR2 is YYNGEE. The CDR3 contains 15 residues.

Only a few counts were recorded for this clone. The chain joins TRBV11-2 to TRBJ1-2; tentatively, D is TRBD1 (6 bases). Germline V lookup: CDR1 SGHAT, CDR2 FQNNGV. This CDR3 is built from 15 residues. Deletions cut 1 base from V and 3 bases from J, with 12 bases between. CDR3 nucleotides: TGTGCCAGCAGCTTAGGGACAGCAGACTACTATGGCTACACCTTC. Residues: CASSLGTADYYGYTF.

This chain links TRBV15 with TRBJ2-1, with a weak D call TRBD1 (5 bases). V lost 5 bases, J lost 6 bases, and 11 bases lay in between. In germline, CDR1 is LNHNV, CDR2 YYDKDF (reference sequence). This CDR3 region has 13 residues. The CDR3 protein is CATSVQVFNEQFF. The CDR3 DNA reads TGTGCCACCAGCGTACAGGTATTCAATGAGCAGTTCTTC.

The chain recombines TRBV5-6 with TRBJ1-2; D not resolved. The CDR3 loop spans 11 amino acids. V lost 1 base and J 4 bases, leaving 2 bases between the germline ends. The germline V gene has CDR1 SGHDT and CDR2 YYEEEE. As DNA, the CDR3 is TGTGCCAGCAGCTTGCTCTATGGCTACACCTTC. Amino acids: CASSLLYGYTF.

The chain links TRBV5-1 to TRBJ2-2; 12 bases match TRBD2. The trim removed 2 bases at V and 1 base at J, leaving 6 bases unmatched. Germline assignment: CDR1 SGHRS and CDR2 YFSETQ. CDR3 size: 18 residues. CDR3 loop: CASSFIASGRVNTGELFF. The DNA for the CDR3 is TGCGCCAGCAGCTTTATAGCTAGCGGGAGGGTGAACACCGGGGAGCTGTTTTTT.

This chain connects TRBV28 to TRBJ1-2; D remains ambiguous. The CDR3 runs 13 residues. The V gene lost 3 bases and the J gene lost 4 bases, with 9 bases spanning the gap. Germline V CDR1 and CDR2: MDHEN, SYDVKM. The CDR3 loop reads CASSFSAAYGYTF. CDR3 bases: TGTGCCAGCAGTTTCAGTGCGGCCTATGGCTACACCTTC.

The J gene is TRBJ1-6, the V gene TRBV7-8, with D uncertain. V was pared by 7 bases and J by 7 bases, with 17 bases between. Looked up from germline, CDR1 is SGHVS and CDR2 is FQNEAQ. This CDR3 region has 15 residues. DNA for the CDR3: TGTGCCAGCACCGTTACGGACTCCGGAAATTCACCCCTCCACTTT. Translated: CASTVTDSGNSPLHF.

This clone was found once. The chain is built from TRBV2 and TRBJ2-7; D perhaps matches TRBD1 (5 bases). The CDR3 length is 14 residues. CDR1 SNHLY and CDR2 FYNNEI come from the germline V gene. V lost 4 bases and J lost 0, with 10 bases in between. The CDR3: CASSVGVVSYEQYF. CDR3 sequence (DNA): TGTGCCAGCAGTGTAGGGGTCGTCTCCTACGAGCAGTACTTC.

This clone rates as medium-sized. V usage is TRBV30 and J usage is TRBJ2-1; 9 nucleotides match TRBD1. Germline V gene data show CDR1 as GTSNPN and CDR2 as SVGIG (reference sequence). The ends lost 4 bases at V and 5 bases at J; junction bases unmatched: 6. This CDR3 contains 14 residues. The CDR3 reads CAWIQGADHNEQFF. CDR3 DNA sequence: TGTGCCTGGATACAGGGGGCCGACCACAATGAGCAGTTCTTC.

The V call is TRBV18, the J call TRBJ2-2; 11 bases line up with TRBD2. In germline, CDR1 is KGHSH, CDR2 LQKENI. Trimming cost V 0 bases and J 4 bases; bases outside gene matches: 4. This CDR3 has 17 amino acids. CDR3 protein: CASSPPVLAGATGELFF. CDR3 bases: TGTGCCAGCTCACCACCGGTACTAGCGGGGGCCACCGGGGAGCTGTTTTTT. Together with reference TRBV18 and TRBJ2-2, the CDR3 gives the full variable domain: NAGVMQNPRHLVRRRGQEARLRCSPMKGHSHVYWYRQLPEEGLKFMVYLQKENIIDESGMPKERFSAEFPKEGPSILRIQQVVRGDSAAYFCASSPPVLAGATGELFFGEGSRLTVL.

The chain employs TRBV7-9 and TRBJ1-4; 7 nucleotides match TRBD1. Losses at the gene ends were 2 bases for V and 5 bases for J; bases not matched to a gene: 5. Germline V gene sequence: CDR1 SEHNR, CDR2 FQNEAQ (reference sequence). CDR3 length: 15 residues. CDR3 amino acids: CASSLKQGLNEKLFF. In DNA, the CDR3 is TGTGCCAGCAGCTTAAAACAGGGGCTAAATGAAAAACTGTTTTTT.

The DNA of the CDR3 is TGTGCCATCAGTGAGACCGGGACTAGGCAGTACTTC. It codes for CAISETGTRQYF. The gene calls are TRBV10-3 and TRBJ2-7; 8 bases line up with TRBD2. CDR1 is ENHRY, CDR2 SYGVKD, per germline. The V and J ends lost 2 bases and 9 bases, in that order; junction bases with no gene match: 3. The length of the CDR3 is 12 residues.

There are a few counts of this clone. The rearrangement uses TRBV5-1 and TRBJ2-2, with TRBD2 identical over 10 bases. CDR1 is SGHRS and CDR2 is YFSETQ in the germline V gene. The CDR3 contains 16 residues. Trimming at V came to 4 bases and at J to 3 bases, leaving 6 bases not matched to a gene. The CDR3 spells CASSVSLAGDTGELFF. The CDR3 bases are TGCGCCAGCAGCGTATCCCTAGCGGGAGACACCGGGGAGCTGTTTTTT.

The rearrangement joins TRBV7-3 to TRBJ2-1, with D possibly matching TRBD2 (5 bases). Germline V CDR1 and CDR2: SGHTA, FQGTGA. V was cut by 0 bases and J by 6 bases, with 12 bases left in between. CDR3 size: 15 residues. The DNA of the CDR3 is TGTGCCAGCAGCTTAACGGGAGCCCAGGTCAATGAGCAGTTCTTC. As protein: CASSLTGAQVNEQFF.

The CDR3 spells CASSRQGDYGYTF. In DNA form, the CDR3 reads TGTGCCAGCAGTAGACAGGGGGACTATGGCTACACCTTC. The V and J genes are TRBV6-5 and TRBJ1-2; 9 nucleotides agree with TRBD1. Germline assignment: CDR1 MNHEY and CDR2 SVGAGI. CDR3 size: 13 residues. The trim removed 5 bases at V and 3 bases at J, leaving 1 base unmatched.

J is TRBJ1-4 and V is TRBV6-4; 10 nucleotides match TRBD1. CDR1 is MRHNA and CDR2 is SNTAGT in the germline V gene. The CDR3 runs to 13 residues. After removal of 6 bases from V and 7 bases from J, the junction contained 2 bases not matched to a gene. CDR3 bases: TGTGCCAGCAGCCGGGACAGGGGTGAAAAACTGTTTTTT. Protein product: CASSRDRGEKLFF.

The V call is TRBV9, the J call TRBJ1-1; the D is unclear. Looked up from germline, CDR1 is SGDLS and CDR2 is YYNGEE. Trimming pared 0 bases from V and 1 base from J, leaving 10 bases between. The CDR3 length is 15 residues. The CDR3 protein is CASSVAPPGNTEAFF. The CDR3 nucleotides are TGTGCCAGCAGCGTAGCTCCCCCCGGGAACACTGAAGCTTTCTTT.